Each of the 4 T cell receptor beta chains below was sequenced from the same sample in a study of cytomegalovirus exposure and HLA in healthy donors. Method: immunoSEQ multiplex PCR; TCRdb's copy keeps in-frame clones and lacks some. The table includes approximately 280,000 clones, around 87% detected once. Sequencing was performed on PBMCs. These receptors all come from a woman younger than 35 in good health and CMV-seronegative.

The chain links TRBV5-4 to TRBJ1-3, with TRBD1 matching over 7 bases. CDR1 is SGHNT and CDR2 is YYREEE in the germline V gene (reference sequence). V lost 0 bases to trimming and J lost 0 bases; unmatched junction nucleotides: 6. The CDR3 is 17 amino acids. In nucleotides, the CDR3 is TGTGCCAGCAGCTTGGAAGGGGCAGGGGGCTCTGGAAACACCATATATTTT. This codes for CASSLEGAGGSGNTIYF.

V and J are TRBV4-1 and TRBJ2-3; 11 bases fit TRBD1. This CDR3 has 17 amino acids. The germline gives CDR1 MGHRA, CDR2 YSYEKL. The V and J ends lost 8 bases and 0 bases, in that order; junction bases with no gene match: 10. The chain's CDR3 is CASSLGTGGVSTDTQYF. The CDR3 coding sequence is TGCGCCAGCTCCCTGGGGACAGGGGGAGTTAGCACAGATACGCAGTATTTT.

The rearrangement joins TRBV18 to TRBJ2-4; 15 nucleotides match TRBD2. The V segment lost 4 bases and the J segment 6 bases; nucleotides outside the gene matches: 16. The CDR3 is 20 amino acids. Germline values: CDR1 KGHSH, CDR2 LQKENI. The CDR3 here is CASSRIRTSGRAEAGNIQYF. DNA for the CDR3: TGTGCCAGCTCACGAATTAGGACTAGCGGGAGGGCGGAGGCCGGAAACATTCAGTACTTC.

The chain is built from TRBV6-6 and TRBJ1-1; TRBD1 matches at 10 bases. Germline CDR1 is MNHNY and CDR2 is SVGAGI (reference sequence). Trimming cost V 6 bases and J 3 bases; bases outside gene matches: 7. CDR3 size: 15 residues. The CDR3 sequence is CASSLGQGKDTEAFF. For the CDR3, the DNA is TGTGCCAGCAGCCTGGGACAGGGGAAGGACACTGAAGCTTTCTTT.